This record looks at one T cell receptor beta chain sequence and its context. This clonotype was seen ten or more times. The antigen this receptor binds is unknown. No base qualities exist here, and no much larger clone lies one base off it. The CDR3 starts with the cysteine, ends with the phenylalanine, and has 15 residues. Only the CDR3 DNA stays, 45 bases, in frame from base 1. Clipping removes 5 bases from V and 4 bases from J, with 3 as the unmatched junction base count. CDR1 and CDR2 are read off the germline V gene as SGHTA and FQGNSA. This sample was taken from a study of molecular identifiers for immune sequencing clone quantification (dated by TCRdb to 2016 to 2019). Notes on the research overall: For a replicate experiment, RNA from around 20,000 or 100,000 naive CD8 T cells was divided into five aliquots, of which four were sequenced. This methods study used CD8 T cells to benchmark TCR RNA copy counting and molecular-identifier clustering-based TCR repertoire sequencing (MIDCIRS).

The library was prepared using PCR. The sequencer was a NextSeq 500. Bulk TCR libraries were generated as previously described, with the TCR primers listed in Table S5 used. The Qiagen AllPrep DNA/RNA kit was used to purify total RNA. Before any analysis, reads coming from multiple sequencing runs of the same library were combined into one pool. Per the original workflow: Reads were retained only if an exact TCR constant sequence was present, and the retained reads were trimmed to 150 nt and grouped according to their 12-nt molecular barcodes. Reads within each barcode group were sub-clustered using a 15% Levenshtein threshold, and quality-weighted consensus sequences were constructed for each RNA molecule. Non-functional sequences were removed, as were lower-count sequences one edit away from another. Based on a fit of two negative binomial distributions, barcode sub-clusters having less than 20% of the maximum read count were discarded. TCRdb took the public reads, trimmed them with fastp at Q25, ran MiXCR for clone calling and kept in-frame beta chains. Rows are combined by CDR3 protein, so each entry shows the most common genes and DNA. These V and J calls derive from TCRdb rather than the authors' analysis. The sample table contains some 100,000 distinct CDR3 sequences; only one count was recorded for roughly 34% of them. In total, the top ten clones hold about 4.2% of the sample.

Libraries of naive CD8 T cells were generated from around 20,000 to 990,000 sorted cells, with 10%, 30% or 50% of the purified RNA used. Naive CD8 T cells, defined as CD8+CD4-CCR7+CD45RA+, were FACS-sorted into RLT Plus buffer on a BD FACSAria II. Detection sensitivity was tested by spiking Jurkat RNA equal to some 11 TCR copies' worth into samples containing roughly 19,000-1,100,000 naive CD8 T cells. Enrichment of CD8 T cells was done with RosetteSep CD8+ T Cell Enrichment Cocktail plus Ficoll-Paque, and ACK red cell lysis came afterward. On the study overall, not on this receptor specifically: Approximately 3.3 recovered TCR RNA copies per cell were obtained by modeling, versus approximately 9 by digital PCR, implying a capture efficiency of about 30%. Even against a background of some 1 million naive CD8 T cells, spiked-in Jurkat TCR RNA amounting to a single cell's worth was reported to be detectable. When barcode sub-clustering was omitted, TCR diversity was inflated by chimeric consensus sequences, with chimeras reaching as high as 47%. Clones above 20 RNA copies held over 98% of molecules in CMV-specific effector cells but under 1% in naive cells. The naive libraries included spiked-in Jurkat TCR RNA (roughly 9 copies' worth), and this RNA is not part of the donor repertoire. The sizes of highly expanded clones could end up underestimated when identical TCR molecules share a barcode.

This sequence was found in a human donor in good health. Some libraries in this study had Jurkat cell RNA spiked in. The chain is assembled from TRBV7-2 and TRBJ2-7, and TRBD2 aligns with 15 junction nucleotides. Sequences were obtained from naive CD8+ T cells from blood, with Jurkat cell RNA spiked in. The cell subset or site label for this specimen denotes: FACS-sorted CD8+CD4-CCR7+CD45RA+ naive T cells. The CDR3 protein: CASSLGLAGGYEQYF. At the DNA level, the sequence is TGTGCCAGCAGCCTCGGACTAGCGGGAGGGTACGAGCAGTACTTC.